These T cell receptor beta chains were read from a single sample in a study of Ad26.COV2.S vaccination and SARS-CoV-2 variants. Assay: immunoSEQ multiplex PCR; the TCRdb copy retains only in-frame clones and omits some. This repertoire shows over 110,000 clones, roughly 88% found once; its top ten account for 5%. Sequencing was performed on peripheral blood, taken after recovery from COVID-19. Receptors originate from a human donor who had recovered from COVID-19. CDR3s include the opening cysteine and the closing phenylalanine or tryptophan. Fields, in order: J gene, D gene, V gene, clone size, CDR3 protein, CDR3 DNA. A D gene is named only where the DNA matches it firmly. The size of a clone is reported for some rows only, either as once, few or many, or as a class for expanded clones.

>TRBJ2-7|TRBD1|TRBV2|NA
CASSGPGQGVYEQYF
TGTGCCAGCAGTGGGCCTGGACAGGGGGTCTACGAGCAGTACTTC
>TRBJ2-5|TRBD2|TRBV18|few
CASSPPTGGTKTQYF
TGTGCCAGCTCACCACCTACGGGGGGGACGAAGACCCAGTACTTC
>TRBJ2-1|NA|TRBV6-5|NA
CASSYSGEQFF
TGTGCCAGCAGTTACTCCGGAGAGCAGTTCTTC
>TRBJ2-7|NA|TRBV28|NA
CASTWGPDSYEQYF
TGTGCCAGCACCTGGGGACCGGACTCCTACGAGCAGTACTTC
>TRBJ2-1|NA|TRBV6-2/TRBV6-3|NA
CASSYSAAGALNNEQFF
TGTGCCAGCAGTTACTCAGCCGCGGGGGCCCTTAACAATGAGCAGTTCTTC
>TRBJ1-2|TRBD1|TRBV27|NA
CASTPGQGRYGYTF
TGTGCCAGCACCCCAGGACAGGGAAGATATGGCTACACCTTC
>TRBJ2-7|NA|TRBV3-1/TRBV3-2|NA
CASSQTPGDSYEQYF
TGTGCCAGCAGCCAAACCCCGGGCGACTCCTACGAGCAGTACTTC
>TRBJ2-3|NA|TRBV7-2|NA
CASSLDLPSTDTQYF
TGTGCCAGCAGCTTAGATCTCCCTAGCACAGATACGCAGTATTTT
>TRBJ1-5|NA|TRBV19|NA
CASTLLQGNGPQHF
TGTGCCAGTACCCTACTACAGGGTAACGGGCCCCAGCATTTT
>TRBJ2-3|TRBD1|TRBV6-5|NA
CASRSSEGTGLYF
TGTGCCAGCCGATCCTCGGAGGGGACAGGGTTATATTTT
>TRBJ1-5|NA|TRBV9|NA
CASSLPMGGGGGNQPQHF
TGTGCCAGCAGCCTCCCGATGGGGGGGGGCGGTGGAAATCAGCCCCAGCATTTT
>TRBJ2-2|TRBD1|TRBV19|once
CASSIFGQGGTGELFF
TGTGCCAGTAGTATTTTCGGACAGGGGGGAACCGGGGAGCTGTTTTTT
>TRBJ1-2|NA|TRBV18|NA
CASSPQGDYGYTF
TGTGCCAGCTCACCACAGGGAGACTATGGCTACACCTTC
>TRBJ1-1|NA|TRBV4-3|NA
CASSQERQRGVNTEAFF
TGCGCCAGCAGCCAAGAGAGGCAAAGGGGCGTGAACACTGAAGCTTTCTTT
>TRBJ1-2|TRBD1|TRBV2|NA
CASRDRTGTGGYTF
TGTGCCAGCAGGGATCGGACAGGGACAGGTGGCTACACCTTC
>TRBJ2-3|NA|TRBV7-8|NA
CASSLTDTQYF
TGTGCCAGCAGCCTCACAGATACGCAGTATTTT
>TRBJ1-1|NA|TRBV18|NA
CASSPTPGFGTEAFF
TGTGCCAGCTCACCCACCCCAGGGTTCGGCACTGAAGCTTTCTTT
>TRBJ2-2|NA|TRBV6-2/TRBV6-3|NA
CASSPGGRGRMSTGELFF
TGTGCCAGCAGTCCCGGGGGAAGGGGGCGTATGAGTACCGGGGAGCTGTTTTTT
>TRBJ2-5|TRBD1|TRBV6-5|NA
CASSSTGIRETQYF
TGTGCCAGCAGCTCGACAGGGATTCGAGAGACCCAGTACTTC
>TRBJ1-5|TRBD1|TRBV6-2/TRBV6-3|NA
CASSYTGGNNQPQHF
TGTGCCAGCAGTTACACAGGGGGGAACAATCAGCCCCAGCATTTT
>TRBJ1-2|NA|TRBV9|NA
CASRTPGKNYGYTF
TGTGCCAGCAGGACTCCAGGGAAAAACTATGGCTACACCTTC
>TRBJ1-1|TRBD1|TRBV5-6|NA
CASSLVQTGGNEAFF
TGTGCCAGCAGCTTGGTCCAGACAGGGGGAAATGAAGCTTTCTTT
>TRBJ1-5|NA|TRBV11-2|few
CASSLDQWQPQHF
TGTGCCAGCAGCTTAGATCAGTGGCAGCCCCAGCATTTT
>TRBJ1-5|NA|TRBV6-1|few
CASSEWGGSNQPQHF
TGTGCCAGCAGTGAATGGGGGGGGAGCAATCAGCCCCAGCATTTT
>TRBJ2-7|NA|TRBV6-5|NA
CASSRDGETYEQYF
TGTGCCAGCAGTCGTGACGGGGAGACCTACGAGCAGTACTTC
>TRBJ1-4|NA|TRBV28|medium-sized
CASSGILQRREEKLFF
TGTGCCAGCAGTGGAATCTTACAGCGTAGAGAGGAAAAACTGTTTTTT
>TRBJ1-2|NA|TRBV28|NA
CASSSLGAGKDGYTF
TGTGCCAGCAGTTCACTAGGTGCGGGGAAAGATGGCTACACCTTC
>TRBJ2-1|TRBD2|TRBV28|NA
CASSLSTGGYNEQFF
TGTGCCAGCAGTTTAAGTACGGGGGGCTACAATGAGCAGTTCTTC
>TRBJ2-3|NA|TRBV19|NA
CASRRPGSTDTQYF
TGTGCCAGTCGGCGACCCGGGAGCACAGATACGCAGTATTTT
>TRBJ2-2|NA|TRBV19|NA
CASSMGLARTGELFF
TGTGCCAGTAGTATGGGGCTAGCGCGTACCGGGGAGCTGTTTTTT
>TRBJ2-2|NA|TRBV28|NA
CASTRDSYTGELFF
TGTGCCAGCACCCGGGACTCCTACACCGGGGAGCTGTTTTTT
>TRBJ1-3|TRBD1|TRBV18|NA
CASSPRTGKDSGNTIYF
TGTGCCAGCTCACCGCGGACAGGGAAGGACTCTGGAAACACCATATATTTT
>TRBJ2-7|NA|TRBV25-1|few
CASSESRTEQYF
TGTGCCAGCAGTGAAAGCAGGACCGAGCAGTACTTC
>TRBJ2-1|NA|TRBV28|NA
CASRSGQSSYNEQFF
TGTGCCAGCAGATCGGGACAAAGCTCCTACAATGAGCAGTTCTTC
>TRBJ2-7|TRBD1|TRBV13|NA
CASSDEQGAQKKDEQYF
TGTGCCAGCAGCGACGAACAGGGGGCTCAAAAGAAAGACGAGCAGTACTTC
>TRBJ1-5|NA|TRBV6-5|NA
CASSPSIPYQPQHF
TGTGCCAGCAGTCCCTCTATCCCCTATCAGCCCCAGCATTTT
>TRBJ1-4|TRBD1|TRBV7-6|NA
CASSSPGGDEKLFF
TGTGCCAGCAGCTCACCAGGGGGTGACGAAAAACTGTTTTTT
>TRBJ2-1|TRBD2|TRBV2|NA
CASSAPLAGGYNEQFF
TGTGCCAGCAGCGCACCACTAGCGGGGGGCTACAATGAGCAGTTCTTC
>TRBJ1-2|NA|TRBV6-4|NA
CASSDSRDWDYGYTF
TGTGCCAGCAGTGACTCGAGGGATTGGGACTATGGCTACACCTTC
>TRBJ2-3|TRBD1|TRBV10-1|NA
CASSDVGTGSDTQYF
TGCGCCAGCAGTGATGTTGGGACAGGGTCTGATACGCAGTATTTT
>TRBJ1-1|NA|TRBV25-1|NA
CASSEQGNVNTEAFF
TGTGCCAGCAGTGAACAGGGCAATGTGAACACTGAAGCTTTCTTT
>TRBJ2-7|NA|TRBV4-3|few
CASSQDFPGSYEQYF
TGCGCCAGCAGCCAAGATTTTCCGGGCTCCTACGAGCAGTACTTC